This T cell receptor beta chain was identified during a study of T cell responses to AZD1222 COVID-19 vaccine (dated by TCRdb to the early 2020s). Study-level background: TCR sequencing was performed for 230 to 250 trial participants, of whom roughly 200 were given two doses of AZD1222 and approximately 25 were given two doses of MenACWY control vaccine. Trial participants were enrolled by age into 18-55, 56-69 and 70-plus year subgroups, with about 150, 28 and 57 TCR-sequenced participants respectively.

Inclusive of the bounding cysteine and phenylalanine, the CDR3 is 17 residues long. The sequence is cut down to CDR3 DNA, 51 bases in frame from base 1. V loses 2 bases at its end and J loses 2 bases; junction bases beyond the gene matches: 4. Per the germline V gene, MNHEY is the CDR1 and SVGEGT is the CDR2. Explained via the paper, the time point label denotes: about 28 days (+/-7) after the second vaccine dose. Sample treatment or condition, as interpreted from the label and publication: meningococcal conjugate vaccine given as trial control. Vaccinee samples came from UK trials COV001 and COV002, including a single-blind randomized controlled phase 2/3 trial of AZD1222 (ChAdOx1 nCoV-19) in healthy adults. Trial participant PBMC samples were collected at day 0 and day 28 after the second dose for TCRbeta chain sequencing. As regards this clone: The antigen it binds to is not known. Base qualities are not recorded, but no much larger clone differs from it by a single base.

The CDR3 regions of human TCRbeta chains were analyzed by immunosequencing. Concerning the study's data processing: Repertoire TCRs were checked for matches against a reference library of SARS-CoV-2-specific TCRs that had been generated using the MIRA antigen-specificity platform. Breadth meant the fraction of unique TCRs that were SARS-CoV-2-associated, whereas depth meant the fraction of total T cells that were SARS-CoV-2-associated. Each spike-specific TCR was assigned to its reactive spike region and to a CD4 or CD8 class using the MIRA data. Log10-transformed breadth and depth values were compared by one-way ANOVA with Sidak's multiple comparisons tests. What TCRdb holds here is the immuneACCESS table cut down to in-frame rearrangements. Part of the clones is not present; checked against another copy, under half of the missing clones reflect an unresolved V gene, and the others are unexplained. V, J and clone size are those of that table, while D and trimming were read from the DNA. This sample is represented by 79,000 or so clones; roughly 80% of them were singletons. 27% of the sample goes to the ten largest clones.

On the study overall, not on this receptor specifically: Participants were mostly white British, with more females than males. The authors suggested clonal diversity may have been underestimated. Because no day 14 peak-response samples were available, repertoires were characterized only after the peak T cell response. Conclusions about previously exposed vaccinees are limited, since just five or six AZD1222 recipients were seropositive for SARS-CoV-2 at baseline. A significant rise in spike-specific TCR breadth and depth was observed after two AZD1222 doses relative to day 0 and relative to MenACWY recipients. The vaccine-associated CD4 TCRs covered the entire spike protein, and the dominant responses fell in regions 160-218 and 743-854. The 56-69-year group was small, and its depth increase did not reach significance, likely because of low power. Reportedly, close to half of the unique spike-specific TCRs recognized epitopes lying outside the regions that are mutated in the B.1.351 and B.1.1.7 variants.

Sequencing used peripheral blood, obtained 28 days after the second dose of the MenACWY control vaccine. The receptor was derived from an adult who received the MenACWY meningococcal vaccine as a control. This receptor chain uses TRBV6-2 or TRBV6-3 and TRBJ2-6, and 9 bases in between align with TRBD2. DNA sequence: TGTGCCAGCAGTTACAAGCTAGCGGGGCCTGGGGCCAACGTCCTGACTTTC. The encoded protein is CASSYKLAGPGANVLTF.